A selection of T cell receptor beta chains follows, all from one sample in a study of a mutant IDH1 vaccine in newly diagnosed glioma. No antigen has been identified for these receptors. The protocol was immunoSEQ multiplex PCR, while the TCRdb copy is restricted to in-frame clones and leaves out a portion. In the table there are tens of thousands of clones, more than 80% of which are singletons. This material consisted of PBMCs, taken from a glioma patient whose treatment included an IDH1 peptide vaccine. All receptors derive from a man in his forties with glioma. CDR3s include the opening cysteine and the closing phenylalanine or tryptophan. The D gene is left open where the match is weak. The listing skips clone size in some rows; elsewhere it reads once, few, many or a size class.

V	D	size	J	CDR3	DNA
TRBV9	NA	NA	TRBJ2-1	CASSSSVRQSIAYNEQFF	TGTGCCAGCAGCTCGAGTGTTCGACAGTCCATCGCCTACAATGAGCAGTTCTTC
TRBV15	TRBD1	NA	TRBJ2-7	CATSRDRRAGGHEQYF	TGTGCCACCAGCAGAGATCGTCGAGCAGGGGGCCACGAGCAGTACTTC
TRBV9	NA	NA	TRBJ2-5	CASSVDPGRETQYF	TGTGCCAGCAGCGTAGATCCGGGTAGGGAGACCCAGTACTTC
TRBV13	TRBD2	NA	TRBJ2-7	CASSLGRGVSYEQYF	TGTGCCAGCAGCTTAGGGCGGGGGGTGAGCTACGAGCAGTACTTC
TRBV19	NA	NA	TRBJ1-3	CASSTWGIGSGNTIYF	TGTGCCAGTAGTACCTGGGGTATCGGCTCTGGAAACACCATATATTTT
TRBV29-1	TRBD1	NA	TRBJ2-7	CSVEDRLGTGVYEQYF	TGCAGCGTTGAAGATAGGTTAGGGACAGGGGTCTACGAGCAGTACTTC
TRBV5-1	TRBD1	NA	TRBJ2-1	CASSLAGQGFHNEQFF	TGCGCCAGCAGCTTGGCGGGACAGGGTTTCCACAATGAGCAGTTCTTC
TRBV29-1	NA	NA	TRBJ1-1	CSVVAPVDTEAFF	TGCAGCGTTGTTGCCCCCGTTGACACTGAAGCTTTCTTT
TRBV5-5	NA	NA	TRBJ1-4	CASSGADSEKLFF	TGTGCCAGCAGCGGGGCGGACAGTGAAAAACTGTTTTTT
TRBV5-1	NA	once	TRBJ2-3	CAGSYDSTDTQYF	TGCGCCGGATCCTATGACAGTACAGATACGCAGTATTTT
TRBV28	NA	NA	TRBJ1-1	CASSLPLTGWTEAFF	TGTGCCAGCAGCCTCCCGCTGACAGGATGGACTGAAGCTTTCTTT
TRBV18	NA	NA	TRBJ2-3	CASSPGTIYTDTQYF	TGTGCCAGCTCACCCGGGACAATTTACACAGATACGCAGTATTTT
TRBV16	TRBD1	few	TRBJ2-4	CASSPKGQGTTKNIQYF	TGTGCCAGCAGCCCAAAGGGACAGGGTACGACCAAAAACATTCAGTACTTC
TRBV28	TRBD2	NA	TRBJ2-7	CASSLGGLAIREQYF	TGTGCCAGCAGTTTAGGTGGACTAGCGATCCGCGAGCAGTACTTC
TRBV6-1	NA	NA	TRBJ1-6	CASRESSYNSPLHF	TGTGCCAGCAGGGAGAGCTCCTATAATTCACCCCTCCACTTT
TRBV2	NA	once	TRBJ2-7	CASSGDLGTYEQYF	TGTGCCAGCAGTGGGGACTTGGGTACCTACGAGCAGTACTTC
TRBV19	TRBD1	few	TRBJ1-5	CASSMDRVQPQHF	TGTGCCAGTAGTATGGACAGGGTTCAGCCCCAGCATTTT
TRBV14	NA	NA	TRBJ1-2	CASSQAAGDYGYTF	TGTGCCAGCAGCCAAGCGGCAGGAGACTATGGCTACACCTTC
TRBV29-1	TRBD1	NA	TRBJ2-1	CSVTTGVDEQFF	TGCAGCGTTACGACAGGGGTCGATGAGCAGTTCTTC
TRBV7-9	NA	NA	TRBJ1-6	CASSPTFSYNSPLHF	TGTGCCAGCAGCCCTACTTTCTCCTATAATTCACCCCTCCACTTT
TRBV9	TRBD1	NA	TRBJ2-1	CASSETGGADNEQFF	TGTGCCAGCAGCGAGACAGGGGGCGCAGACAATGAGCAGTTCTTC
TRBV4-2	TRBD2	NA	TRBJ2-1	CASSQGLAENNEQFF	TGTGCCAGCAGCCAAGGACTAGCGGAAAACAATGAGCAGTTCTTC
TRBV7-2	NA	NA	TRBJ1-6	CASSFTFTRGSGSPLHF	TGTGCCAGCAGCTTTACTTTCACGAGGGGGTCGGGTTCACCCCTCCACTTT
TRBV7-8	NA	NA	TRBJ2-1	CASSLGVGEQFF	TGTGCCAGCAGCTTAGGAGTCGGTGAGCAGTTCTTC
TRBV7-2	TRBD2	NA	TRBJ2-5	CASSLRTSLRETQYF	TGTGCCAGCAGCTTAAGGACTAGCTTACGGGAGACCCAGTACTTC
TRBV6-4	NA	NA	TRBJ1-2	CASSDSGGPGFGYTF	TGTGCCAGCAGTGACTCGGGAGGGCCGGGGTTTGGCTACACCTTC
TRBV18	NA	NA	TRBJ1-5	CASSLGEDRLESNQPQHF	TGTGCCAGCTCCCTGGGGGAAGACAGGCTGGAGAGCAATCAGCCCCAGCATTTT
TRBV15	TRBD2	NA	TRBJ2-1	CATSRTSGGVNEQFF	TGTGCCACCAGCCGAACTAGCGGGGGGGTCAATGAGCAGTTCTTC
TRBV19	TRBD2	NA	TRBJ2-1	CATGGIDNEQFF	TGTGCCACGGGAGGGATTGACAATGAGCAGTTCTTC
TRBV4-2	TRBD2	NA	TRBJ2-7	CASSQEASGAYEQYF	TGTGCCAGCAGCCAAGAGGCTAGCGGGGCCTACGAGCAGTACTTC
TRBV6-6	TRBD2	NA	TRBJ2-1	CASSPLAGGPIREQFF	TGTGCCAGCAGTCCACTAGCGGGGGGGCCGATTCGGGAGCAGTTCTTC
TRBV5-1	NA	NA	TRBJ2-5	CASSLVQETQYF	TGCGCCAGCAGCTTGGTCCAAGAGACCCAGTACTTC
TRBV4-2	TRBD1	few	TRBJ1-4	CASSPGQGNEKLFF	TGTGCCAGCAGCCCGGGACAGGGAAATGAAAAACTGTTTTTT
TRBV9	NA	NA	TRBJ1-6	CASSVGTEKANSPLHF	TGTGCCAGCAGCGTAGGGACAGAAAAAGCCAATTCACCCCTCCACTTT
TRBV6-1	TRBD1	NA	TRBJ2-5	CASSDGTGRSETQYF	TGTGCCAGCAGTGACGGGACAGGGCGGTCAGAGACCCAGTACTTC
TRBV4-2	TRBD1	few	TRBJ1-1	CASSQSEGQGRVAFF	TGTGCCAGCAGCCAATCTGAAGGACAGGGGAGGGTAGCTTTCTTT
TRBV28	TRBD2	NA	TRBJ2-7	CASTVSGRIYEQYF	TGTGCCAGCACCGTGAGCGGGAGGATCTACGAGCAGTACTTC
TRBV19	NA	NA	TRBJ2-1	CASSMDGQPYNEQFF	TGTGCCAGTAGTATGGACGGACAGCCCTACAATGAGCAGTTCTTC
TRBV28	NA	NA	TRBJ1-1	CASTATRGLGTEAFF	TGTGCCAGCACCGCCACCCGGGGGCTAGGCACTGAAGCTTTCTTT
TRBV6-1	TRBD1	NA	TRBJ2-5	CAAWDRVILETQYF	TGTGCCGCGTGGGACAGAGTAATCTTGGAGACCCAGTACTTC
TRBV20-1	NA	NA	TRBJ2-7	CSVDRVDEQYF	TGCAGTGTCGACAGAGTCGACGAGCAGTACTTC
TRBV28	TRBD1	NA	TRBJ2-7	CASILGTGAGEQYF	TGTGCCAGCATCTTAGGGACAGGGGCGGGTGAGCAGTACTTC
TRBV21-1	NA	NA	TRBJ2-3	CASSKPRTFTDTQYF	TGTGCCAGCAGCAAACCTCGGACATTCACAGATACGCAGTATTTT
TRBV7-2	TRBD2	NA	TRBJ2-5	CASSLVPGLASRTETQYF	TGTGCCAGCAGCTTAGTTCCGGGACTAGCGTCCCGTACGGAGACCCAGTACTTC
TRBV27	TRBD1	NA	TRBJ2-7	CASRLGQPGGEQYF	TGTGCCAGCAGGCTGGGACAGCCCGGTGGGGAGCAGTACTTC
TRBV5-1	NA	NA	TRBJ2-4	CASSLGQKNIQYF	TGCGCCAGCAGCTTGGGGCAGAAAAACATTCAGTACTTC
TRBV6-5	TRBD1	few	TRBJ1-2	CASGRDRVKRGYTF	TGTGCCAGCGGCAGGGACAGGGTGAAACGTGGCTACACCTTC
TRBV5-5	NA	NA	TRBJ2-7	CASSLAEGGYYEQYF	TGTGCCAGCAGCTTGGCCGAGGGGGGCTACTACGAGCAGTACTTC
TRBV12-5	NA	once	TRBJ1-5	CASAPGLNQPQHF	TGTGCTAGCGCCCCGGGGCTCAATCAGCCCCAGCATTTT